The clone carrying this T cell receptor beta chain was picked up many times. The target antigen is unknown. This sample was taken from a study of Graves' ophthalmopathy and Graves' hyperthyroidism. Study-level points and caveats: An 81.08% specificity and 85% to 90% sensitivity were achieved by a 13-signature model that separated ophthalmopathy from stable hyperthyroidism. Most expanded thyroid clonotypes above 0.001 frequency also appeared in blood.

RNA transcripts yielded amplified TCR beta CDR3 regions. HTBI primers primed a first-round RT-PCR, and a second-round multiplex PCR followed. TCRdb used MiXCR to reprocess the multiplex PCR reads, holding one entry per CDR3 protein. The profile shows about 660,000 distinct CDR3 sequences, over 40% of them singletons. Germline V lookup: CDR1 DFQATT, CDR2 SNEGSKA (reference sequence). V gave up 3 bases and J gave up 5 bases; unmatched junction bases: 6. The CDR3 is made up of 14 amino acids. Diagnoses were established from clinical symptoms, serum thyroxine, TRAb, thyroid ultrasound and orbital computed tomography. The starting material, more than 8 ml of fresh peripheral blood, provided the PBMCs.

The TCR originated in an adult man with Graves' ophthalmopathy. This chain links TRBV20-1 with TRBJ2-5, with 10 positions matching TRBD2. Sequenced sample: peripheral blood. This CDR3 reads CSASALAGDETQYF. CDR3 nucleotide sequence: TGCAGTGCTAGTGCCCTAGCGGGGGACGAGACCCAGTACTTC.